A single T cell receptor beta chain is shown here with its context. Antigen: not known. This entry comes from a study of PD-1 blockade in classical Hodgkin lymphoma. Across the study: The study gave patients nivolumab 3 mg/kg intravenously every 2 weeks.

The protocol was immunoSEQ multiplex PCR, while the TCRdb copy is restricted to in-frame clones and leaves out a portion. The data contain under 75,000 clones, 88% of them singletons. General study findings and limits: Why repertoires differed is undefined; disease activity or prior therapy possibly contributed.

With no exception, relapse followed autologous stem cell transplantation in all patients, and brentuximab vedotin exposure varied. The V and J ends lost 5 bases and 9 bases, in that order; junction bases with no gene match: 8. This CDR3 has 13 amino acids. The V gene's germline CDR1 is SEHNR and CDR2 FQNEAQ (reference sequence). This clonotype was obtained from a human donor with classical Hodgkin lymphoma. The gene calls are TRBV7-9 and TRBJ1-2, with 8 bases aligning to TRBD1. Sequenced material: peripheral blood mononuclear cells (PBMCs), taken before the second cycle of nivolumab. DNA for the CDR3: TGTGCCAGCAGCGTGGGACAGGATATGAGCTACACCTTC. As protein: CASSVGQDMSYTF.